This passage covers 2 T cell receptor beta chains from one sample sequenced in a study of shared clonotypes between healthy human individuals. Naive CD8 populations comprised CD45RO-negative cells positively selected for CCR7, excluding terminally differentiated effector memory CD45RA+ cells. Sequencing used immunoSEQ multiplex PCR; TCRdb keeps in-frame clones, though not all of them. The sample comprises 1.5 million to 2.5 million clones, approximately 94% of which are singletons, and 1.2% rests with the top ten. The material sequenced was naive CD8+ T cells sorted from blood. All receptors come from a man aged 18 to 29 in good health.

V gene TRBV5-6 combines with J gene TRBJ2-1; perhaps TRBD1 as D (6 bases). This CDR3 is built from 15 residues. CDR1 and CDR2 (germline): SGHDT, YYEEEE. V lost 2 bases, J lost 9 bases, and 18 bases lay in between. CDR3 protein: CASSLHRDPLGEQFF. The CDR3 nucleotides read TGTGCCAGCAGCTTACACAGGGACCCCCTTGGTGAGCAGTTCTTC.

This clone is a singleton in its sample. The CDR3 bases are TGTGCCAGCAGCGGCCGGGAAGAAGGGGGAACGGAAACTGAAGCTTTCTTT. This gives the protein CASSGREEGGTETEAFF. The chain recombines TRBV11-2 with TRBJ1-1; maybe TRBD1 (6 bases). The length of the CDR3 is 17 residues. With 5 bases removed from V and 5 bases from J, the gap between germline ends came to 24 bases. CDR1 is SGHAT, CDR2 FQNNGV, per germline.